This TCR beta chain was profiled in a study of PD-1 blockade in classical Hodgkin lymphoma. The sample's time point: newly diagnosed, previously untreated cHL patient sample. Method: immunoSEQ multiplex PCR; TCRdb's copy keeps in-frame clones and lacks some. In the table there are about 21,000 clones, around 94% of which are singletons. Germline V CDR1 and CDR2: LGHNA, YSLEER. This CDR3 spans 15 amino acids. The junction had 7 bases not matched to a gene; V was cut back by 2 bases and J by 8 bases. The chain combines TRBV4-3 with TRBJ2-1; 9 nucleotides agree with TRBD2. This clonotype originated in a human donor with classical Hodgkin lymphoma. Material for sequencing was peripheral blood mononuclear cells (PBMCs). The CDR3 nucleotides read TGCGCCAGCAGCCAATGGCGGGGGGGCCTCGATGAGCAGTTCTTC. Its translation: CASSQWRGGLDEQFF.